This T cell receptor beta chain derives from a study of T cells in Graves' hyperthyroidism and ophthalmopathy. There were TCR beta CDR3 regions amplified from RNA transcripts. The HTBI primer set drove a first-round RT-PCR of the TCR CDR3. TCRdb re-called the multiplex PCR reads through MiXCR, storing one row per CDR3 protein. The sample includes some 210,000 distinct CDR3 sequences, 17% of them seen just once. Study-wide findings and caveats: Progression to ophthalmopathy was predicted a median of 6.5 months early.

This CDR3 is built from 15 residues. CDR1 DFQATT and CDR2 SNEGSKA come from the germline V gene (reference sequence). J lost 6 bases, V lost 3 bases, and 9 bases had no gene match. This clonotype was counted many times. Its antigen is not known. PBMCs came from 9 to 10 ml fresh peripheral blood. Sequences were obtained from blood. The J gene is TRBJ2-3, the V gene TRBV20-1; 10 nucleotides line up with TRBD2. The receptor was isolated from a man in his fifties or sixties with Graves' hyperthyroidism. This chain's CDR3 is CSARGAGGPGDTQYF. The CDR3 DNA follows: TGCAGTGCTAGGGGAGCGGGAGGGCCTGGGGATACGCAGTATTTT.